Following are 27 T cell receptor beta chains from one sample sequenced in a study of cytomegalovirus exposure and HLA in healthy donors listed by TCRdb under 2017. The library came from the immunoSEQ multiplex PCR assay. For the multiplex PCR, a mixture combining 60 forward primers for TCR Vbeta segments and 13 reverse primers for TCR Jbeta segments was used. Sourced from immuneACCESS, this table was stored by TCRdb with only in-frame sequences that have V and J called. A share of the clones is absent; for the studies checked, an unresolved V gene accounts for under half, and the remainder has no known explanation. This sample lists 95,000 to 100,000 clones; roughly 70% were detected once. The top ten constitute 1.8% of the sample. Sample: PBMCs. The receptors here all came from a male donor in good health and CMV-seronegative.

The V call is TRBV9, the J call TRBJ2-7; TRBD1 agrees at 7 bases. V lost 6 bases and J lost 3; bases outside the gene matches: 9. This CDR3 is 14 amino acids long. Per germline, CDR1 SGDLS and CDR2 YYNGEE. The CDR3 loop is CASTPGQLNYEQYF. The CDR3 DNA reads TGTGCCAGCACCCCGGGACAGCTAAACTACGAGCAGTACTTC.

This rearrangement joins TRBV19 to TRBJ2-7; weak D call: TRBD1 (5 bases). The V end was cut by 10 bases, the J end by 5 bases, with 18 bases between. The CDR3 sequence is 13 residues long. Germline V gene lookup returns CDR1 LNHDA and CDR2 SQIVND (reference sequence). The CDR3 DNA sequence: TGTGCCACCAGGGTCGAACAGGCGGACGAGCAGTACTTC. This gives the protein CATRVEQADEQYF.

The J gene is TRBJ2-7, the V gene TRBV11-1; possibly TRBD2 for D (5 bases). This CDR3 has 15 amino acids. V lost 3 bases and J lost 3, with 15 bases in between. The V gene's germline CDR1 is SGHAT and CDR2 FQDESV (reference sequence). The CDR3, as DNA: TGTGCCAGCAGCTTCCGGGGTGGGCTTATCTACGAGCAGTACTTC. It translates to CASSFRGGLIYEQYF.

The CDR3 loop reads CASSKNSTGWSNQPQHF. CDR3 sequence (DNA): TGTGCCAGCAGCAAAAATTCGACAGGGTGGAGCAATCAGCCCCAGCATTTT. This sequence joins TRBV21-1 and TRBJ1-5; no check of the table's D call, TRBD1, against the DNA was made. TRBV21-1 is termed a pseudogene. This CDR3 has 17 amino acids.

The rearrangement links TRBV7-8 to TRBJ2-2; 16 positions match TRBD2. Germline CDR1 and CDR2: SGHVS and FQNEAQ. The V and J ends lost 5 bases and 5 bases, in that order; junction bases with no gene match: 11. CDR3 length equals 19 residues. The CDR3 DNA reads TGTGCCAGCAGCGGTCCGGGACTAGCGGGAGGGTACGGGACCGGGGAGCTGTTTTTT. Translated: CASSGPGLAGGYGTGELFF.

CDR3 in amino acids: CASRRELDEQYF. CDR3 nucleotides: TGTGCCAGTAGACGGGAGTTAGACGAGCAGTACTTC. The chain has TRBV19 and TRBJ2-7; TRBD2 might be the D (6 bases). V dropped 6 bases and J dropped 5 bases, with 11 bases sitting between them. This CDR3 comprises 12 residues. Germline V gives CDR1 LNHDA, CDR2 SQIVND (reference sequence).

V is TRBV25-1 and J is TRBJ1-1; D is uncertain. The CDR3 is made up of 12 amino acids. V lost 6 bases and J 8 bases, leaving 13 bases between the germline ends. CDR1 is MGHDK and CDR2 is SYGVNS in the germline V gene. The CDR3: CASRGLAVEAFF. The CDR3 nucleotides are TGTGCCAGCAGAGGACTGGCTGTCGAAGCTTTCTTT.

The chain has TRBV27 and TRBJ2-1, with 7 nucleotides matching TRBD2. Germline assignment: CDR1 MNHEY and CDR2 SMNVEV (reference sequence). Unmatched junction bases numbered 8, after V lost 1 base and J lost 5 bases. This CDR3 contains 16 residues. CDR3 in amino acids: CASSLLASGVDNEQFF. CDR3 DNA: TGTGCCAGCAGTTTATTGGCTAGCGGAGTGGACAATGAGCAGTTCTTC.

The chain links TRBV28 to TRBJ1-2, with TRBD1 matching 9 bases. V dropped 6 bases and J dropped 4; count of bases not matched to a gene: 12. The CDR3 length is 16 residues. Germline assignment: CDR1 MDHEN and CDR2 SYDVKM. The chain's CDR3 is CASSRALGQGTYGYTF. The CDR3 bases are TGTGCCAGCAGCCGCGCTCTTGGACAGGGGACCTATGGCTACACCTTC.

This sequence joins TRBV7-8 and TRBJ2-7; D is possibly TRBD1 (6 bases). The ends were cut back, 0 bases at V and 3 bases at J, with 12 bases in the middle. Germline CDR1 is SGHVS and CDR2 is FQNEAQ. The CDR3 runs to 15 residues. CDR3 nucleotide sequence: TGTGCCAGCAGCTTAGCCTTGAACAGGGACTACGAGCAGTACTTC. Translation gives CASSLALNRDYEQYF.

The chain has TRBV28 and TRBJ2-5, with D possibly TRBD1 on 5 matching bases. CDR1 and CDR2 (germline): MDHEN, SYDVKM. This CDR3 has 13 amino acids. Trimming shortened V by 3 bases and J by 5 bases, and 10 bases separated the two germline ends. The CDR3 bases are TGTGCCAGCAGTTTCAGGGTCACGGAGACCCAGTACTTC. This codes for CASSFRVTETQYF. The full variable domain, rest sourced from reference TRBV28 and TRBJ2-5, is DVKVTQSSRYLVKRTGEKVFLECVQDMDHENMFWYRQDPGLGLRLIYFSYDVKMKEKGDIPEGYSVSREKKERFSLILESASTNQTSMYLCASSFRVTETQYFGPGTRLLVL.

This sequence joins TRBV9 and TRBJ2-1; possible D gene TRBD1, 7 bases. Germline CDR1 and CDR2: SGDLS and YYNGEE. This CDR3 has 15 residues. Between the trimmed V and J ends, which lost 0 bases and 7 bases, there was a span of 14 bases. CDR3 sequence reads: CASSVEGRGANEQFF. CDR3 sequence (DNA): TGTGCCAGCAGCGTAGAAGGCAGGGGGGCGAATGAGCAGTTCTTC.

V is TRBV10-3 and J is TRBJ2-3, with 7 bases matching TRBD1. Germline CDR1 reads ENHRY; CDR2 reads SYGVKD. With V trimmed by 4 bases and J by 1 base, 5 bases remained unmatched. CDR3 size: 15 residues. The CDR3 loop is CAISARQGGTDTQYF. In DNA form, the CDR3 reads TGTGCCATCAGTGCCCGACAGGGCGGCACAGATACGCAGTATTTT.

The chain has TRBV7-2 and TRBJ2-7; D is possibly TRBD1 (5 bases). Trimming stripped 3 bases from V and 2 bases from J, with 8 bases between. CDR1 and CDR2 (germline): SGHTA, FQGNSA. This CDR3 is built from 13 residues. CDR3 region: CASSLTVTYEQYF. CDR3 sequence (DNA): TGTGCCAGCAGCTTGACAGTCACCTACGAGCAGTACTTC. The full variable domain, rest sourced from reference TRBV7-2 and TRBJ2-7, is GAGVSQSPSNKVTEKGKDVELRCDPISGHTALYWYRQSLGQGLEFLIYFQGNSAPDKSGLPSDRFSAERTGGSVSTLTIQRTQQEDSAVYLCASSLTVTYEQYFGPGTRLTVT.

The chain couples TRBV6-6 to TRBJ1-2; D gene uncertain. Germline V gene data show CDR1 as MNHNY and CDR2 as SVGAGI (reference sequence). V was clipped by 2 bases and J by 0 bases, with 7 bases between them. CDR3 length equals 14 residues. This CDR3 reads CASSYGESNYGYTF. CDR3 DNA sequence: TGTGCCAGCAGTTACGGGGAGTCTAACTATGGCTACACCTTC.

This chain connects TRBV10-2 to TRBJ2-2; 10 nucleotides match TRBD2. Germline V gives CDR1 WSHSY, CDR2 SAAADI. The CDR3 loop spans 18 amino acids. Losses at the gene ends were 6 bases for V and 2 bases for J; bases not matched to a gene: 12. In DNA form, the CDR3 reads TGCGCCAGCAGGCCCCAGGGGACTAGCGAACACAACACCGGGGAGCTGTTTTTT. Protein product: CASRPQGTSEHNTGELFF.

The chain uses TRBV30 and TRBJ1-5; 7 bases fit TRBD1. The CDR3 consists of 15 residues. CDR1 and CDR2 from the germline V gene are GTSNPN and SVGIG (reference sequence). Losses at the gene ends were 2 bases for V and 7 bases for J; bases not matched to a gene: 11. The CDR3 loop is CAWSTPYRGQQPQHF. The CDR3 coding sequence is TGTGCCTGGAGTACCCCATACAGGGGTCAACAGCCCCAGCATTTT.

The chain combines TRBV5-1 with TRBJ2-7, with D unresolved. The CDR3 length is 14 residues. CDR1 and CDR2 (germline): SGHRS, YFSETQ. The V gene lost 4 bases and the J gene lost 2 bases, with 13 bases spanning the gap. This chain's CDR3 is CASSPTEFAYEQYF. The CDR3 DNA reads TGCGCCAGCAGCCCGACGGAGTTCGCCTACGAGCAGTACTTC.

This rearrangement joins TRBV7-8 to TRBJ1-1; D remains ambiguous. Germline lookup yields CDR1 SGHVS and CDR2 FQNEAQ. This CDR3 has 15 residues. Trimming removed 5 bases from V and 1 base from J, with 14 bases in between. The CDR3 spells CASSPRAPANTEAFF. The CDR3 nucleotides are TGTGCCAGCAGCCCGAGGGCGCCGGCGAACACTGAAGCTTTCTTT.

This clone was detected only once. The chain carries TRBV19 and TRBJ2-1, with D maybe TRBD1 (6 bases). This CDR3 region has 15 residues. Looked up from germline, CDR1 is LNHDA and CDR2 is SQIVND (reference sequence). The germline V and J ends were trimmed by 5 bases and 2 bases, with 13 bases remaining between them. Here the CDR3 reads CASSRRGGTYNEQFF. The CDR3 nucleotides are TGTGCCAGTAGTCGCCGTGGGGGCACCTACAATGAGCAGTTCTTC.

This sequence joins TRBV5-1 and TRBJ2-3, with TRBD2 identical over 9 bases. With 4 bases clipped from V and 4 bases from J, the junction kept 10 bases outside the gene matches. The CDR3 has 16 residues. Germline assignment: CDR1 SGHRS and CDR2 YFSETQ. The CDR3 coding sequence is TGCGCCAGCAGCCCCCTAGGAGCGGGAGGATCAGATACGCAGTATTTT. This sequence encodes CASSPLGAGGSDTQYF. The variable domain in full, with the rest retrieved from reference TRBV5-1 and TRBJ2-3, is KAGVTQTPRYLIKTRGQQVTLSCSPISGHRSVSWYQQTPGQGLQFLFEYFSETQRNKGNFPGRFSGRQFSNSRSEMNVSTLELGDSALYLCASSPLGAGGSDTQYFGPGTRLTVL.

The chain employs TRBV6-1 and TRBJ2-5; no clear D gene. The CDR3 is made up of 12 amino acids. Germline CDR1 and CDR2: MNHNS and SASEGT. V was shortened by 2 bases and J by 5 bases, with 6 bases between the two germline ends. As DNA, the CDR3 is TGTGCCAGCAGTGAACTAATCGAGACCCAGTACTTC. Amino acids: CASSELIETQYF.

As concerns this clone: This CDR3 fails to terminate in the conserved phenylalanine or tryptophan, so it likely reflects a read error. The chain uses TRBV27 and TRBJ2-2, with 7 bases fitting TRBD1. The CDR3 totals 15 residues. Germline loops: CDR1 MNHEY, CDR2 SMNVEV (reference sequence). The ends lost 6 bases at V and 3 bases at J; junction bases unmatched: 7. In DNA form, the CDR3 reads TGTGCCAGCAGGTTAAACAGGGGATACACCGGGGAGCTGTTTGTT. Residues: CASRLNRGYTGELFV.

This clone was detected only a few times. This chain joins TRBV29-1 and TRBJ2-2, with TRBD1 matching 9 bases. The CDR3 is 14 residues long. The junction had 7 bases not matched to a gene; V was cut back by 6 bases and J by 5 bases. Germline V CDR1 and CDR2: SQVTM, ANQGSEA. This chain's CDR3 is CSVSGQGRTGELFF. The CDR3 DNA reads TGCAGCGTCTCGGGACAGGGCAGGACCGGGGAGCTGTTTTTT.

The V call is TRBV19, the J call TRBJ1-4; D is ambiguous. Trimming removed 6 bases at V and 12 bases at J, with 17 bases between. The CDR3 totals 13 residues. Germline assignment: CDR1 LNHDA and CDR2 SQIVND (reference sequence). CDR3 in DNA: TGTGCCAGTAGCCAAAATATGGGCTGTGAACTGTTTTTT. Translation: CASSQNMGCELFF.

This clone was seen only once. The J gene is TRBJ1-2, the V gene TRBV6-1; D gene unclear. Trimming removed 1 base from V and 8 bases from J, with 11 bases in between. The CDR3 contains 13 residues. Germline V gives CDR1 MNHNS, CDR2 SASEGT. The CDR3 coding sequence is TGTGCCAGCAGTGAAGTTCACAGACGGGGCTACACCTTC. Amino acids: CASSEVHRRGYTF.

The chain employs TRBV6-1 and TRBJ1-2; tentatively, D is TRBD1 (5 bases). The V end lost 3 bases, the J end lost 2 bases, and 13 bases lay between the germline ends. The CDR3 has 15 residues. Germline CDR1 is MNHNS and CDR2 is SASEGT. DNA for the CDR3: TGTGCCAGCAGTGAGGTGCAGGGAAAGAACTATGGCTACACCTTC. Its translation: CASSEVQGKNYGYTF.